This TCR beta chain was documented in a study of blood T cell repertoires in COVID-19. Generated by immunoSEQ multiplex PCR, the TCRdb table keeps only in-frame clones and is missing some. The table has 150,000 to 250,000 clones, about 85% seen once. V was cut by 6 bases and J by 11 bases, with 16 bases left in between. CDR1 is MNHEY, CDR2 SVGAGI, per germline. The CDR3 consists of 12 residues. V usage is TRBV6-5 and J usage is TRBJ1-2, with D tentatively TRBD1 (6 bases). This receptor was taken from a middle-aged woman with COVID-19, enrolled during active disease. Sequencing used peripheral blood. This chain's CDR3 is CASSQDRLLYTF. The DNA of the CDR3 is TGTGCCAGCAGCCAAGACAGGCTACTTTACACCTTC.